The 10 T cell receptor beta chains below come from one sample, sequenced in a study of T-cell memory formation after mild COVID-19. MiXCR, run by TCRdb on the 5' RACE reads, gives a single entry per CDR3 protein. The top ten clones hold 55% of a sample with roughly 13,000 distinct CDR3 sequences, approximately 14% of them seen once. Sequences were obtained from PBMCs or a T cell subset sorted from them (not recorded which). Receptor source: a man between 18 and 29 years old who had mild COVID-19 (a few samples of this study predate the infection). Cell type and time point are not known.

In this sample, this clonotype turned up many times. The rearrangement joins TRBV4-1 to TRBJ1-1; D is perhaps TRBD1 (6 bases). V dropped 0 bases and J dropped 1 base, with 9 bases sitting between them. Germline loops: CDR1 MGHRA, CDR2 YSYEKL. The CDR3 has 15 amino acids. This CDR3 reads CASSQDGRGNTEAFF. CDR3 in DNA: TGCGCCAGCAGCCAAGACGGCAGGGGGAACACTGAAGCTTTCTTT.

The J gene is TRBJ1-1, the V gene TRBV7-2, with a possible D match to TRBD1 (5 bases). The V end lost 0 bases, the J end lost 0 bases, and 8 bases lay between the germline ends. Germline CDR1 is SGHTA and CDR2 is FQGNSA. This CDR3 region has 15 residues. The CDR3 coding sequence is TGTGCCAGCAGCTTAGCGGGGGGAATGAACACTGAAGCTTTCTTT. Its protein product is CASSLAGGMNTEAFF.

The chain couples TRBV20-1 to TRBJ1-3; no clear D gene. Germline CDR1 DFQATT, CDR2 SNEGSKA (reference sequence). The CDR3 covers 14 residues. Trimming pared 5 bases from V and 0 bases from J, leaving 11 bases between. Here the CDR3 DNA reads TGCAGTGCTCCGAACAGAGACTCTGGAAACACCATATATTTT. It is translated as CSAPNRDSGNTIYF.

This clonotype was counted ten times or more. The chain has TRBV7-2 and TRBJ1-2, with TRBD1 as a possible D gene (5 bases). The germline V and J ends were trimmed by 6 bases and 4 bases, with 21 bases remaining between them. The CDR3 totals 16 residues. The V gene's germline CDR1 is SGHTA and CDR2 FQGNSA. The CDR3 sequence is CASSLPLGRASYGYTF. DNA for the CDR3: TGTGCCAGCAGTCTCCCCCTAGGCAGGGCTAGCTATGGCTACACCTTC.

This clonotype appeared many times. Written as DNA, the CDR3 is TGTGCCAGCAGCCGCCGGGGGGCCGGGGAGCTGTTTTTT. Translated, it gives CASSRRGAGELFF. The V gene is TRBV3-1, the J gene TRBJ2-2; 7 nucleotides agree with TRBD2. J was trimmed by 6 bases and V by 4 bases; bases with no gene match: 2. From germline, CDR1 is LGHDT and CDR2 YNNKEL (reference sequence). CDR3 length equals 13 residues.

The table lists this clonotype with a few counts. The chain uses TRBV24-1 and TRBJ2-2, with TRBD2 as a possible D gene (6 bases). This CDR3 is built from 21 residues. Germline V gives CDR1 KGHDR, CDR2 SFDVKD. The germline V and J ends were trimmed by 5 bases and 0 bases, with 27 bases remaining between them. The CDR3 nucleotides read TGTGCCACCAGTGGCCCGGGAGCGATTCCTATTAGCGGAGCGAACACCGGGGAGCTGTTTTTT. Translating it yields CATSGPGAIPISGANTGELFF.

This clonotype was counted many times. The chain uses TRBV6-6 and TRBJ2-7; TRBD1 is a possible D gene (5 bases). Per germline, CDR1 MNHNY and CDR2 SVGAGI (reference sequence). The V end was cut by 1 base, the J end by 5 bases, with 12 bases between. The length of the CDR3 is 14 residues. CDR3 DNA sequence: TGTGCCAGCAGTTACTGGCTGGGGCCCAACGAGCAGTACTTC. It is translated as CASSYWLGPNEQYF.

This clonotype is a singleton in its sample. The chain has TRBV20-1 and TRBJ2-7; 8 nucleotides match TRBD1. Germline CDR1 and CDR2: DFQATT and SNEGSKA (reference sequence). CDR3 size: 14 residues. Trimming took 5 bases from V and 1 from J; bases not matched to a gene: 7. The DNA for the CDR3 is TGCAGTGCTCCCAGGGGGCGAGGGTCCTACGAGCAGTACTTC. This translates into CSAPRGRGSYEQYF.

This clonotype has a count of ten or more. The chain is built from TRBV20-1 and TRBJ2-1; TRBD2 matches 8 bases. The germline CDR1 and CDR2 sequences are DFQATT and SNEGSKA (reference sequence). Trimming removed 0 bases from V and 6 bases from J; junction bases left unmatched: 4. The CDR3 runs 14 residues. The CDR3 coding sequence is TGCAGTGCTAGAGACGGGGGGGCCACCAATGAGCAGTTCTTC. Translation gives CSARDGGATNEQFF.

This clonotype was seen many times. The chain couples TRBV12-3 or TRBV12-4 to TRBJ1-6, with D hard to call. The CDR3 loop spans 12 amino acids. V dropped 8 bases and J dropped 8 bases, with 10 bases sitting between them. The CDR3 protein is CASGLQYSPLHF. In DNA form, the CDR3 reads TGTGCCAGCGGCCTACAGTATTCACCCCTCCACTTT.